What follows are 23 T cell receptor beta chains derived from one specimen sequenced in a study of shared clonotypes between healthy human individuals. Profiling relied on immunoSEQ multiplex PCR, and the TCRdb table lists in-frame clones only, not all of them. The repertoire consists of more than 900,000 clones, with about 80% occurring once and the leading ten covering roughly 0.65%. The sequencing input was memory CD4+ T cells from PBMCs. The subset: CD45RA-negative fraction. The receptors stem from a man aged 18 to 29 in good health. Some clones in this sample may be carry-over from other donors' samples.

This clone showed up just a few times. The rearrangement links TRBV7-7 to TRBJ2-1; D may be TRBD1 or TRBD2 (5 bases each). With 3 bases removed from V and 15 bases from J, the gap between germline ends came to 18 bases. This CDR3 region has 13 residues. The V gene's germline CDR1 is SSHAT and CDR2 FNYEAQ (reference sequence). Written as DNA, the CDR3 is TGTGCCAGCAGCTTTGGTCCGGGACGTGCTCTGTTCTTC. It encodes CASSFGPGRALFF.

The gene calls are TRBV11-2 and TRBJ2-3; perhaps TRBD2 as D (5 bases). The germline V and J ends were trimmed by 6 bases and 6 bases, with 19 bases remaining between them. The CDR3 covers 15 residues. The germline CDR1 and CDR2 sequences are SGHAT and FQNNGV. CDR3 residues: CASRNQRSSFDTQYF. In DNA form, the CDR3 reads TGTGCCAGCAGGAACCAGCGGAGCTCTTTTGATACGCAGTATTTT. Supplemented by reference TRBV11-2 and TRBJ2-3, the full variable domain reads EAGVAQSPRYKIIEKRQSVAFWCNPISGHATLYWYQQILGQGPKLLIQFQNNGVVDDSQLPKDRFSAERLKGVDSTLKIQPAKLEDSAVYLCASRNQRSSFDTQYFGPGTRLTVL.

The chain recombines TRBV5-4 with TRBJ2-2, with 8 positions matching TRBD1. Germline V gene sequence: CDR1 SGHNT, CDR2 YYREEE (reference sequence). V dropped 0 bases and J dropped 4; count of bases not matched to a gene: 2. CDR3 size: 15 residues. CDR3: CASSLEQGATGELFF. The DNA for the CDR3 is TGTGCCAGCAGCTTGGAGCAGGGGGCCACCGGGGAGCTGTTTTTT.

CDR3 bases: TGCGCCAGCAGCTTCCAGGGGTATGGCACTGAAGCTTTCTTT. Translation gives CASSFQGYGTEAFF. This sequence joins TRBV5-1 and TRBJ1-1; possibly TRBD1 for D (6 bases). V was clipped by 2 bases and J by 4 bases, with 12 bases between them. The CDR3 has 14 residues. Germline lookup yields CDR1 SGHRS and CDR2 YFSETQ.

This clone was recorded a few times. The rearrangement joins TRBV11-3 to TRBJ1-2; a possible D gene is TRBD1 (5 bases). CDR3 length equals 14 residues. With 5 bases removed from V and 3 bases from J, the gap between germline ends came to 13 bases. Germline-derived CDR1 and CDR2 are SGHNT and YENEEA. CDR3 coding DNA: TGTGCCAGCAGCCAGAGCCCGGGACACTATGGCTACACCTTC. It translates to CASSQSPGHYGYTF.

The CDR3 protein is CSVGAVDRGRAFF. The CDR3 DNA follows: TGCAGCGTTGGTGCGGTGGACAGGGGTAGGGCTTTCTTT. The rearrangement joins TRBV29-1 to TRBJ1-1, with TRBD1 identical over 9 bases. Germline CDR1 reads SQVTM; CDR2 reads ANQGSEA. V trimming: 4 bases; J trimming: 11 bases; junction bases outside the gene matches: 11. The CDR3 has 13 amino acids.

The V and J genes are TRBV29-1 and TRBJ2-3; 10 nucleotides align to TRBD2. Per the germline V gene, CDR1 is SQVTM and CDR2 is ANQGSEA. J gave up 6 bases and V 5 bases, and 8 bases lay outside the gene matches. The CDR3 loop spans 14 amino acids. The CDR3 nucleotides are TGCAGCGTTCCATTAGCGGGAGGTTTTGATACGCAGTATTTT. Protein sequence: CSVPLAGGFDTQYF.

The J gene is TRBJ2-2, the V gene TRBV9; 8 bases line up with TRBD2. Germline values: CDR1 SGDLS, CDR2 YYNGEE. The CDR3 length is 18 residues. Trimming cost V 4 bases and J 9 bases; bases outside gene matches: 20. CDR3 in DNA: TGTGCCAGCAGCAGCCCAGCCCGGGGACTAGGCTACCGCAGGGAGCTGTTTTTT. This sequence encodes CASSSPARGLGYRRELFF.

The chain couples TRBV25-1 to TRBJ1-4; TRBD1 aligns across 7 bases. The J segment lost 11 bases and the V segment lost 2 bases, leaving 8 bases of the junction unmatched. The CDR3 runs 14 residues. Germline V gives CDR1 MGHDK, CDR2 SYGVNS. This CDR3 is CASSETGEGTKLFF. CDR3 nucleotide sequence: TGTGCCAGCAGTGAAACAGGGGAGGGGACCAAACTGTTTTTT.

This clone has a handful of counts. The chain couples TRBV7-2 to TRBJ1-5, with D uncertain. The CDR3 has 15 amino acids. The V end was cut by 1 base, the J end by 3 bases, with 10 bases between. The germline gives CDR1 SGHTA, CDR2 FQGNSA. CDR3 nucleotides: TGTGCCAGCAGCTTAGGCGCCGCTAACAATCAGCCCCAGCATTTT. Translation: CASSLGAANNQPQHF.

The rearrangement links TRBV6-1 to TRBJ2-5, with 8 bases matching TRBD1. Germline CDR1 MNHNS, CDR2 SASEGT. CDR3 length: 12 residues. Trimming cost V 10 bases and J 4 bases; bases outside gene matches: 5. DNA of the CDR3: TGTGCCAATCAGGGGGCCGGAGAGACCCAGTACTTC. Amino acids: CANQGAGETQYF.

About this clone: Within the sample, other DNA sequences also encode this same CDR3. The CDR3 DNA is TGCGCCAGCAGCCCTAGGGGCGGGGAAGAGACCCAGTACTTC. Translated, it gives CASSPRGGEETQYF. The genes are TRBV5-1 and TRBJ2-5; tentative D call: TRBD2 (6 bases). Germline assignment: CDR1 SGHRS and CDR2 YFSETQ. The V end was cut by 4 bases, the J end by 3 bases, with 13 bases between. The CDR3 spans 14 residues.

V gene TRBV14 combines with J gene TRBJ1-1; no definite D call. The germline V and J ends were trimmed by 7 bases and 2 bases, with 14 bases remaining between them. Per the germline V gene, CDR1 is SGHDN and CDR2 is FVKESK. This CDR3 is 14 amino acids long. CDR3 nucleotides: TGTGCCAGCAAAATGGTGACGGAAAACACTGAAGCTTTCTTT. It specifies CASKMVTENTEAFF. Drawing the rest from reference TRBV14 and TRBJ1-1, the complete variable domain is EAGVTQFPSHSVIEKGQTVTLRCDPISGHDNLYWYRRVMGKEIKFLLHFVKESKQDESGMPNNRFLAERTGGTYSTLKVQPAELEDSGVYFCASKMVTENTEAFFGQGTRLTVV.

This clone has only a few counts. The rearrangement uses TRBV11-2 and TRBJ1-3, with 7 bases aligning to TRBD1. V dropped 6 bases and J dropped 4; count of bases not matched to a gene: 6. There are 14 residues in the CDR3. Germline CDR1 and CDR2: SGHAT and FQNNGV. The CDR3 spells CASRPDRRGNTIYF. CDR3 nucleotides: TGTGCCAGCAGGCCGGACAGGAGGGGAAACACCATATATTTT.

The chain couples TRBV15 to TRBJ1-5; no clear D. V gave up 0 bases and J gave up 6 bases, with 12 bases separating them. The CDR3 is made up of 15 amino acids. Germline lookup yields CDR1 LNHNV and CDR2 YYDKDF (reference sequence). This CDR3 is CATSRDPGGRQPQHF. CDR3 sequence (DNA): TGTGCCACCAGCAGAGATCCAGGAGGGCGTCAGCCCCAGCATTTT.

This chain uses TRBV19 with TRBJ1-1; TRBD1 is a possible D gene (6 bases). With 4 bases removed from V and 4 bases from J, the gap between germline ends came to 22 bases. The germline V gene has CDR1 LNHDA and CDR2 SQIVND (reference sequence). CDR3 length: 17 amino acids. Written as DNA, the CDR3 is TGTGCCAGTAGTAGGGGAAGGACAGAATTAGCCTCCACTGAAGCTTTCTTT. Its translation is CASSRGRTELASTEAFF.

This chain uses TRBV6-6 with TRBJ2-4, with 10 bases identical to TRBD1. The ends lost 5 bases at V and 8 bases at J; junction bases unmatched: 9. The germline gives CDR1 MNHNY, CDR2 SVGAGI (reference sequence). The CDR3 covers 15 residues. In DNA form, the CDR3 reads TGTGCCAGCAGTAGGGACAGGGGCGTTTCAGACATTCAGTACTTC. Its protein is CASSRDRGVSDIQYF.

The chain couples TRBV2 to TRBJ1-5; D unresolved. CDR1 is SNHLY and CDR2 is FYNNEI in the germline V gene. The CDR3 is made up of 13 amino acids. Trimming removed 6 bases from V and 0 bases from J, with 6 bases in between. The CDR3 here is CASRRISNQPQHF. In nucleotides, the CDR3 is TGTGCCAGCAGGAGAATTAGCAATCAGCCCCAGCATTTT.

The chain is built from TRBV29-1 and TRBJ1-4; tentative D call: TRBD1 (6 bases). Looked up from germline, CDR1 is SQVTM and CDR2 is ANQGSEA. The CDR3 runs 13 residues. The germline V and J ends were trimmed by 4 bases and 7 bases, with 13 bases remaining between them. The CDR3 nucleotides are TGCAGCGTTGCAGGACAGCTAAGTGAAAAACTGTTTTTT. Amino acid sequence: CSVAGQLSEKLFF.

V and J are TRBV25-1 and TRBJ2-7; 11 bases align to TRBD1. The germline V gene encodes CDR1 MGHDK and CDR2 SYGVNS. V lost 8 bases, J lost 2 bases, and 5 bases stayed unmatched. The CDR3 is made up of 14 amino acids. This chain's CDR3 is CASEGQGVTYEQYF. As DNA, the CDR3 is TGTGCCAGCGAGGGACAGGGGGTCACCTACGAGCAGTACTTC.

The V gene is TRBV7-2, the J gene TRBJ2-2; D possibly corresponds to TRBD1 (5 bases). Trimming removed 4 bases from V and 7 bases from J, with 13 bases in between. Germline lookup yields CDR1 SGHTA and CDR2 FQGNSA. The CDR3 loop spans 14 amino acids. The CDR3 coding sequence is TGTGCCAGCAGCTCCGCCTGGGGCGTCGGGGAGCTGTTTTTT. Encoded protein: CASSSAWGVGELFF.

This clone was seen only a few times. The chain couples TRBV6-5 to TRBJ1-4, with 9 bases identical to TRBD1. There are 15 residues in the CDR3. Trimming cost V 5 bases and J 5 bases; bases outside gene matches: 6. Germline V lookup: CDR1 MNHEY, CDR2 SVGAGI. CDR3 nucleotides: TGTGCCAGCAGTACTCGGGGGACAGGGAATGAAAAACTGTTTTTT. Translated, it gives CASSTRGTGNEKLFF.

The table lists this clone with a count of one. The sample contains more than one DNA sequence encoding this CDR3. V gene TRBV5-1 combines with J gene TRBJ2-3, with 9 nucleotides matching TRBD2. From germline, CDR1 is SGHRS and CDR2 YFSETQ. The trim removed 0 bases at V and 0 bases at J, leaving 2 bases unmatched. The CDR3 consists of 16 residues. CDR3 DNA sequence: TGCGCCAGCAGCTTGGGGCTAGCGGGGAGCACAGATACGCAGTATTTT. Residues: CASSLGLAGSTDTQYF.